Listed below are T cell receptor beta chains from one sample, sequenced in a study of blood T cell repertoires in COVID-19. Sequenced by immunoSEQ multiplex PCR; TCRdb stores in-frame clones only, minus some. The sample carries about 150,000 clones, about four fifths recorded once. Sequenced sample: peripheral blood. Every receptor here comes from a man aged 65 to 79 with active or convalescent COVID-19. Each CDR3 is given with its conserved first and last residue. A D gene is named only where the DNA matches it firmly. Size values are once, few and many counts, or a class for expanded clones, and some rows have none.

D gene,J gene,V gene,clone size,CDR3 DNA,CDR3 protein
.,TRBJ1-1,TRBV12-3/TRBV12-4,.,TGTGCCAGCAGTTTGGCCCAAAGCACTGAAGCTTTCTTT,CASSLAQSTEAFF
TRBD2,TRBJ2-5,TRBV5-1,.,TGCGCCAGCAGCTCCCGCACGACTAGCGGGGGGGCCGGGACCCAGTACTTC,CASSSRTTSGGAGTQYF
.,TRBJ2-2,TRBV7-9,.,TGTGCCAGCAGCTTAAGGGGACTTACGAACACCGGGGAGCTGTTTTTT,CASSLRGLTNTGELFF
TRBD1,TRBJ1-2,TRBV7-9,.,TGTGCCAGCGAAAGACAGGGGGAGAGCTATGGCTACACCTTC,CASERQGESYGYTF
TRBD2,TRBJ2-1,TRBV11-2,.,TGTGCCAGCAGCTCCGGGACTAGCGGGGCGGAGCAGTTCTTC,CASSSGTSGAEQFF
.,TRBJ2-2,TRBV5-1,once,TGCGCCAGCAGCTTGTTTGGGGACACGAACACCGGGGAGCTGTTTTTT,CASSLFGDTNTGELFF
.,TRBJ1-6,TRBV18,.,TGTGCCAGCTCCCCCTTCCGGGACAACTCCTATAATTCACCCCTCCACTTT,CASSPFRDNSYNSPLHF
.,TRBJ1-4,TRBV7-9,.,TGTGCCAGCAGCTTAGCAGGGGGGGACGAAAAACTGTTTTTT,CASSLAGGDEKLFF
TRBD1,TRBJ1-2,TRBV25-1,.,TGTGCCAGCAGTGAATTGGGACAGGATTGGGCCTATGGCTACACCTTC,CASSELGQDWAYGYTF
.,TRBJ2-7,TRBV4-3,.,TGCGCCAGCAGCCAAGATAGAAGGCAAAAACAGCACTACGAGCAGTACTTC,CASSQDRRQKQHYEQYF
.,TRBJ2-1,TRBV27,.,TGTGCCAGCAGTTTAATCCGAGGGCCCCCCTACAATGAGCAGTTCTTC,CASSLIRGPPYNEQFF
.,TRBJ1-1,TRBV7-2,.,TGTGCCAGCAGCTTAGCGGGGGGTTTTGAAGCTTTCTTT,CASSLAGGFEAFF
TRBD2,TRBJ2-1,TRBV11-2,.,TGTGCCAGCGGAATACCCTTAGCGGGGAGCTCCTACAATGAGCAGTTCTTC,CASGIPLAGSSYNEQFF
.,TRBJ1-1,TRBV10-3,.,TGTGCCATCAAAGGACTGAGGCAGGCACATGGGAACACTGAAGCTTTCTTT,CAIKGLRQAHGNTEAFF
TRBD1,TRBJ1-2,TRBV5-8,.,TGTGCCAGCAGCCCAAAGGACAGGAGAACTAACTATGGCTACACCTTC,CASSPKDRRTNYGYTF
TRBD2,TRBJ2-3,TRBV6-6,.,TGTGCCAGCAGTCGACTAGCGGGGGGATCTAATCGCGGGGATACGCAGTATTTT,CASSRLAGGSNRGDTQYF
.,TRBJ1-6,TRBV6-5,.,TGTGCCAGCACTGGGAGGCCTAATTCACCCCTCCACTTT,CASTGRPNSPLHF
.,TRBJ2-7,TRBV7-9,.,TGTGCCAGCAGCTTGTCGGGATTGGGCCGGCTCTACGAGCAGTACTTC,CASSLSGLGRLYEQYF
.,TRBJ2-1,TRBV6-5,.,TGTGCCAGCAGTTCTGGAGCGAGCTCCTACAATGAGCAGTTCTTC,CASSSGASSYNEQFF
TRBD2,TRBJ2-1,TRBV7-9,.,TGTGCCAGCAGCACCGGACTAGCGGGGAGCTCCTACAATGAGCAGTTCTTC,CASSTGLAGSSYNEQFF
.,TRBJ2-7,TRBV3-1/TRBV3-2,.,TGTGCCAGCAGCCCCGTTGGCTACGATAGCGGCGAGCAGTACTTC,CASSPVGYDSGEQYF
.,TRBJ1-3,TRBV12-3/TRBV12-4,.,TGTGCCAGCAGGCGGAACCCTGGAAACACCATATATTTT,CASRRNPGNTIYF
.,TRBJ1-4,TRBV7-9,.,TGTGCCAGCAGCGTCCGCGGGGGTGGTGAAAAACTGTTTTTT,CASSVRGGGEKLFF
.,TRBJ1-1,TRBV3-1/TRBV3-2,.,TGTGCCAGCCGAGGGGGTACTGAAGCTTTCTTT,CASRGGTEAFF
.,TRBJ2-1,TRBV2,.,TGTGCCAGCAGTCCTAGAACCTCCTACAATGAGCAGTTCTTC,CASSPRTSYNEQFF
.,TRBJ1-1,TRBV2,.,TGTGCCAGCAGTCCCTTACCCCAGACTGAAGCTTTCTTT,CASSPLPQTEAFF
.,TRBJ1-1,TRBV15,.,TGTGCCACCAGCGGAAAAGGACTTACTGAAGCTTTCTTT,CATSGKGLTEAFF
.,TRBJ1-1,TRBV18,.,TGTGCCAGCTCACCAACAGGGAACACTGAAGCTTTCTTT,CASSPTGNTEAFF
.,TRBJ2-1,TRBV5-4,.,TGTGCCAGCAGCTTGTATCGGACAAGGGACAATGAGCAGTTCTTC,CASSLYRTRDNEQFF
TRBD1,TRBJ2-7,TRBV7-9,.,TGTGCCAGCAGCACGACAGGGGATAACGACGAGCAGTACTTC,CASSTTGDNDEQYF
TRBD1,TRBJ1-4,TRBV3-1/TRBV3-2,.,TGTGCCAGCAGCCAACTCGTAACAGGGGGCGGAATTGAAAAACTGTTTTTT,CASSQLVTGGGIEKLFF
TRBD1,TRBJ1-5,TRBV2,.,TGTGCCAGCAGTGTTGAGACAGGGAGGCCCCAGCATTTT,CASSVETGRPQHF
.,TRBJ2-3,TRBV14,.,TGTGCCAGCAGCCAAGGGTATTTAGAGGCAGATACGCAGTATTTT,CASSQGYLEADTQYF
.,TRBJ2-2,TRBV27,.,TGTGCCAGCAGGAGGGGGGGGCGGTCCGGGGAGCTGTTTTTT,CASRRGGRSGELFF
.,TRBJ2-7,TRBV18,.,TGTGCCAGCTCAGGTGGACAGCCCCTACGCGAGCAGTACTTC,CASSGGQPLREQYF
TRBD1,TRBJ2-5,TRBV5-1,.,TGCGCCAGCAGCGGGGTAGGACAGGGCGAAATAGAGACCCAGTACTTC,CASSGVGQGEIETQYF
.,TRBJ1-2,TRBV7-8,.,TGTGCCAGCAGCTCCGCGGGACGGCAAAACTATGGCTACACCTTC,CASSSAGRQNYGYTF
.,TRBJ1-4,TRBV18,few,TGTGCCAGCTCACCCACCTCTGTAACAAACCAAGAAAAACTGTTTTTT,CASSPTSVTNQEKLFF
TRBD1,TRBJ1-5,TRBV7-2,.,TGTGCCAGCAGCTTAGGGGTCGGGACAGGGGATCAGCCCCAGCATTTT,CASSLGVGTGDQPQHF
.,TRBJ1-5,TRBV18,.,TGTGCCAGCTCACCGGCGGGAGGGGCTGGTCAGCCCCAGCATTTT,CASSPAGGAGQPQHF